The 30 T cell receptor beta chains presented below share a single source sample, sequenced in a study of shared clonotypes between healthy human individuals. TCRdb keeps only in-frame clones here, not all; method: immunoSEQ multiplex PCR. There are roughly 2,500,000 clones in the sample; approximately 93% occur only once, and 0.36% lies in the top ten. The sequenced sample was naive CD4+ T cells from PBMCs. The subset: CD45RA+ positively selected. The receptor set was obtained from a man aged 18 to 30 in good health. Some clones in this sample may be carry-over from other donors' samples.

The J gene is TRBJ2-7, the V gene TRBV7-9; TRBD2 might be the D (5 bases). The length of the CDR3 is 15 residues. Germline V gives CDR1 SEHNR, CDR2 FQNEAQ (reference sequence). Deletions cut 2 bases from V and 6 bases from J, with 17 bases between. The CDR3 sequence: CASSLWASTPLEQYF. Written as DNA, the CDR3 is TGTGCCAGCAGCTTATGGGCTAGCACCCCGCTCGAGCAGTACTTC.

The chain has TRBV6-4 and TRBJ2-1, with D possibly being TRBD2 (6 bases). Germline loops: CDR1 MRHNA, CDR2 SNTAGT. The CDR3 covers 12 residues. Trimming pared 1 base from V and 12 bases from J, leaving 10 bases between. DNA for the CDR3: TGTGCCAGCAGTGACTTGGGGAGGCGGCAGTTCTTC. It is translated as CASSDLGRRQFF.

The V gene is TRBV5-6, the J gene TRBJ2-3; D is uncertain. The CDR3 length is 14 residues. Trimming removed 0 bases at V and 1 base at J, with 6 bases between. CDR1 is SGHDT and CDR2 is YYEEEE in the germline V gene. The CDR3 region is CASSLVPRTDTQYF. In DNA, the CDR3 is TGTGCCAGCAGCTTGGTTCCCCGCACAGATACGCAGTATTTT.

The CDR3 spells CACRGGPMNTEAFF. The CDR3 region has the DNA TGTGCCTGTCGTGGGGGGCCGATGAACACTGAAGCTTTCTTT. The chain is built from TRBV19 and TRBJ1-1, with D possibly matching TRBD1 (6 bases). This CDR3 has 14 amino acids. Trimming pared 11 bases from V and 0 bases from J, leaving 16 bases between. Germline CDR1 LNHDA, CDR2 SQIVND (reference sequence).

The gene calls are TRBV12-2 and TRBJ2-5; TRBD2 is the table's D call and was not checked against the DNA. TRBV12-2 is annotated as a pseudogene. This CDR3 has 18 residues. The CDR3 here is CASRSKLRHSSGRETQYF. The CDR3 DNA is TGTGCAAGTCGCTCCAAGCTACGCCACTCTAGCGGGAGGGAGACCCAGTACTTC.

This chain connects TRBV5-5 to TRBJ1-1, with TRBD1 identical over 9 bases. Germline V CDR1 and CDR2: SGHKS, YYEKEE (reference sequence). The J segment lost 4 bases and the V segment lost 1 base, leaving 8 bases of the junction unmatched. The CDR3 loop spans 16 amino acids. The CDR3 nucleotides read TGTGCCAGCAGCTTGTCGCCGGGACAGGGATTCACTGAAGCTTTCTTT. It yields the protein CASSLSPGQGFTEAFF.

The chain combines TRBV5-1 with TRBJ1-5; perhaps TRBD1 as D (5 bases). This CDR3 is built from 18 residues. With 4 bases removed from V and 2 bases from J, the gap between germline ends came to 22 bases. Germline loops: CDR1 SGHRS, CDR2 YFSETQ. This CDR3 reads CASSLGTLVLEGNQPQHF. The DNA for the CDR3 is TGCGCCAGCAGCCTTGGGACCCTAGTATTGGAGGGCAATCAGCCCCAGCATTTT.

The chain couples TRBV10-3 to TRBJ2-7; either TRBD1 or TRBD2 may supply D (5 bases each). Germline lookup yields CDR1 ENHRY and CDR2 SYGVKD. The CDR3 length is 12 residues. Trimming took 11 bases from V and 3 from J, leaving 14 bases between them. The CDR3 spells CASRGEGYEQYF. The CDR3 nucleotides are TGTGCCTCACGGGGCGAGGGCTACGAGCAGTACTTC.

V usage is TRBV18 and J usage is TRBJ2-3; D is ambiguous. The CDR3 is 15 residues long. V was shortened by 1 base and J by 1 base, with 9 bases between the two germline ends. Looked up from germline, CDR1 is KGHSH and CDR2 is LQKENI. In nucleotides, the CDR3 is TGTGCCAGCTCACCACGAGCCGATGGCACAGATACGCAGTATTTT. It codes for CASSPRADGTDTQYF.

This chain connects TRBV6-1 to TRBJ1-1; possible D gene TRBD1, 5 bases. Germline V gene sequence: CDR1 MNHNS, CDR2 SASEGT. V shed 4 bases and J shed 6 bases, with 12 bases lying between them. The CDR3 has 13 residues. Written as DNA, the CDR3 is TGTGCCAGCAGTGGCAGGGTATGGGCTGAAGCTTTCTTT. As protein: CASSGRVWAEAFF.

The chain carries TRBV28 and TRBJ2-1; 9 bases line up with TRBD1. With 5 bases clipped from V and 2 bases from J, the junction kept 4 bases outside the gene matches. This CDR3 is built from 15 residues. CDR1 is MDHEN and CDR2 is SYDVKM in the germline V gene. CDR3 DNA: TGTGCCAGCAGTCCGGGGACAGGGACCTACAATGAGCAGTTCTTC. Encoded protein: CASSPGTGTYNEQFF. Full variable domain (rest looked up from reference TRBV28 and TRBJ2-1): DVKVTQSSRYLVKRTGEKVFLECVQDMDHENMFWYRQDPGLGLRLIYFSYDVKMKEKGDIPEGYSVSREKKERFSLILESASTNQTSMYLCASSPGTGTYNEQFFGPGTRLTVL.

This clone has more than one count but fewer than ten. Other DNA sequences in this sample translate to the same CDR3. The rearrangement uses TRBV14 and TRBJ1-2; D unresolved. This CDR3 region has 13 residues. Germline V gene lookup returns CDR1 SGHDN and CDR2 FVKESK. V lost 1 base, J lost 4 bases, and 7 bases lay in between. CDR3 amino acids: CASSQGDSYGYTF. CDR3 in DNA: TGTGCCAGCAGCCAAGGAGATAGCTATGGCTACACCTTC.

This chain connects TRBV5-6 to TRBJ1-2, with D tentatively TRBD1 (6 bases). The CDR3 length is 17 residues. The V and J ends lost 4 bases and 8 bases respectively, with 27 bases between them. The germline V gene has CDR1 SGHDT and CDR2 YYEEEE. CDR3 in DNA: TGTGCCAGCAGCCTTCCGGGCAGGGGAGACTTAACTAGGGGCTACACCTTC. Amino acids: CASSLPGRGDLTRGYTF. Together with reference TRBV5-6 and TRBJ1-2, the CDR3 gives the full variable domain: DAGVTQSPTHLIKTRGQQVTLRCSPKSGHDTVSWYQQALGQGPQFIFQYYEEEERQRGNFPDRFSGHQFPNYSSELNVNALLLGDSALYLCASSLPGRGDLTRGYTFGSGTRLTVV.

CDR3 nucleotide sequence: TGTGCCAGCAGCCCTGGGGACAATCCCAATGAAAAACTGTTTTTT. This codes for CASSPGDNPNEKLFF. The J gene is TRBJ1-4, the V gene TRBV7-9, with D tentatively TRBD1 (6 bases). V lost 5 bases and J 5 bases, leaving 15 bases between the germline ends. This CDR3 is built from 15 residues. The V gene's germline CDR1 is SEHNR and CDR2 FQNEAQ (reference sequence). Together with reference TRBV7-9 and TRBJ1-4, the CDR3 gives the full variable domain: DTGVSQNPRHKITKRGQNVTFRCDPISEHNRLYWYRQTLGQGPEFLTYFQNEAQLEKSRLLSDRFSAERPKGSFSTLEIQRTEQGDSAMYLCASSPGDNPNEKLFFGSGTQLSVL.

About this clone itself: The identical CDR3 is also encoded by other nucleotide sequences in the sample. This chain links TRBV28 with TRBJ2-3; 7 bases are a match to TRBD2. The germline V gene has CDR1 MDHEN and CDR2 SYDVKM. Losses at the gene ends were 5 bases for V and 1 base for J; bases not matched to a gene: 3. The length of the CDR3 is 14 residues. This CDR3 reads CASSPAGGTDTQYF. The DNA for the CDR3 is TGTGCCAGCAGTCCGGCGGGGGGCACAGATACGCAGTATTTT.

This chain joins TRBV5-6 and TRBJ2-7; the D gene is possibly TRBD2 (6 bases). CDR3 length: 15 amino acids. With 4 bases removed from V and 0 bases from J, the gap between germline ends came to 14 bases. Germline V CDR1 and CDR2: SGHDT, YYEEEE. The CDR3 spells CASSAGPSYSYEQYF. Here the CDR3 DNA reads TGTGCCAGCAGCGCGGGACCCTCCTACTCCTACGAGCAGTACTTC. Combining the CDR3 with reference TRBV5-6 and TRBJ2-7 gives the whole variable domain DAGVTQSPTHLIKTRGQQVTLRCSPKSGHDTVSWYQQALGQGPQFIFQYYEEEERQRGNFPDRFSGHQFPNYSSELNVNALLLGDSALYLCASSAGPSYSYEQYFGPGTRLTVT.

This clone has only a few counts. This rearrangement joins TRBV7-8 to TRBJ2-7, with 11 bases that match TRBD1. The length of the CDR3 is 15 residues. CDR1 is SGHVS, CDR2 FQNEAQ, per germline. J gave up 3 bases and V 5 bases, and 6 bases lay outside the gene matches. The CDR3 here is CASSTPDRGLYEQYF. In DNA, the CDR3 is TGTGCCAGCAGCACACCGGACAGGGGGCTCTACGAGCAGTACTTC.

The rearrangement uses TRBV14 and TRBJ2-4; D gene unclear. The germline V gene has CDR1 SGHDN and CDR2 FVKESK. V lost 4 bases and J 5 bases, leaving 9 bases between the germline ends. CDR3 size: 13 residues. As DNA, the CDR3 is TGTGCCAGCAGCCGACATAGCCAAAACATTCAGTACTTC. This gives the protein CASSRHSQNIQYF.

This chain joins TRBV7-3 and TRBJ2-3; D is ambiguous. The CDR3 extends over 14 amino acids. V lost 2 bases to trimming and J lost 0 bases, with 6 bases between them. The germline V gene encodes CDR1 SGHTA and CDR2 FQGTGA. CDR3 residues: CASSLERSTDTQYF. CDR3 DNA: TGTGCCAGCAGCTTAGAGAGAAGCACAGATACGCAGTATTTT.

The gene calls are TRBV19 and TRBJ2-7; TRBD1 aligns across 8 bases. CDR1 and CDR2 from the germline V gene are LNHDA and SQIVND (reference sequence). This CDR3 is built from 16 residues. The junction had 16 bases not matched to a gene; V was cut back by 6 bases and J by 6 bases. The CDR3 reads CASSDRGTGASTEQYF. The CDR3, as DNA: TGTGCCAGTAGCGATCGGGGGACAGGAGCCTCCACCGAGCAGTACTTC.

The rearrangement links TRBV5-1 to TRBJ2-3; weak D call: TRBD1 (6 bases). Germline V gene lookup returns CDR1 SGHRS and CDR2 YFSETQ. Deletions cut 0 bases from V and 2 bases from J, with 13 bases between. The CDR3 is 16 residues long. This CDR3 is CASSLVGDNNTDTQYF. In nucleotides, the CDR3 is TGCGCCAGCAGCTTGGTCGGGGACAACAACACAGATACGCAGTATTTT.

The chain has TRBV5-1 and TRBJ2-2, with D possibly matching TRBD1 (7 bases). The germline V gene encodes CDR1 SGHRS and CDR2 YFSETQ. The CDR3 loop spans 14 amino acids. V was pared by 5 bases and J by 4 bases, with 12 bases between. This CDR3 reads CASSTQGGTGELFF. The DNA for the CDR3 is TGCGCCAGCAGTACTCAGGGGGGCACCGGGGAGCTGTTTTTT.

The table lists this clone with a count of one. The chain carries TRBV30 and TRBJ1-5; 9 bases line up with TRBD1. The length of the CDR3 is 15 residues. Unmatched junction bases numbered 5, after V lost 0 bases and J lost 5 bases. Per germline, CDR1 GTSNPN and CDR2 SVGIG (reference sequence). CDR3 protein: CAWSVQWTGDQPQHF. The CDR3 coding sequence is TGTGCCTGGAGTGTACAATGGACAGGGGATCAGCCCCAGCATTTT.

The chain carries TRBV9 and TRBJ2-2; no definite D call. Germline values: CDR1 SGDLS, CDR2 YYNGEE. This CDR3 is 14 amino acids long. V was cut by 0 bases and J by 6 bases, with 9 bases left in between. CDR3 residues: CASSVVSSPGELFF. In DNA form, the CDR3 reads TGTGCCAGCAGCGTAGTAAGTTCCCCCGGGGAGCTGTTTTTT.

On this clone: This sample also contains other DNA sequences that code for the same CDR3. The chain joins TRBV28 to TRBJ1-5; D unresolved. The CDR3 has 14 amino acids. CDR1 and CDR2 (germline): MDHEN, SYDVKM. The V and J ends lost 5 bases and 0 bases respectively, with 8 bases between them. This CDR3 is CASSPVYSNQPQHF. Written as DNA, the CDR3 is TGTGCCAGCAGTCCAGTTTATAGCAATCAGCCCCAGCATTTT.

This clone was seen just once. The CDR3 loop is CASRNGASGDQPQHF. For the CDR3, the DNA is TGTGCCAGCAGGAATGGGGCCTCCGGCGATCAGCCCCAGCATTTT. V usage is TRBV21-1 and J usage is TRBJ1-5; the table's D gene call, TRBD1, was not cross checked with the DNA. TRBV21-1 is annotated as a pseudogene. The length of the CDR3 is 15 residues.

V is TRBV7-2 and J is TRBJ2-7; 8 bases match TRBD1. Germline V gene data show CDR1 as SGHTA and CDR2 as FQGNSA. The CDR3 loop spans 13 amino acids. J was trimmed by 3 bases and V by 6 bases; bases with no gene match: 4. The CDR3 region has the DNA TGTGCCAGCAGAAAGGGACAGGACTACGAGCAGTACTTC. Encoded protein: CASRKGQDYEQYF.

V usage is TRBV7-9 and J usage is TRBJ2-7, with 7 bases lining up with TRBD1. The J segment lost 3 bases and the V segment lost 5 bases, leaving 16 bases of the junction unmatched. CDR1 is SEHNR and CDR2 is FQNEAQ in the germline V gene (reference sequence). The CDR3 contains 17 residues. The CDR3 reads CASSTPTGKKSIYEQYF. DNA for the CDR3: TGTGCCAGCAGCACCCCGACAGGGAAGAAATCCATCTACGAGCAGTACTTC. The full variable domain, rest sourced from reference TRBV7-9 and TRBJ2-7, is DTGVSQNPRHKITKRGQNVTFRCDPISEHNRLYWYRQTLGQGPEFLTYFQNEAQLEKSRLLSDRFSAERPKGSFSTLEIQRTEQGDSAMYLCASSTPTGKKSIYEQYFGPGTRLTVT.

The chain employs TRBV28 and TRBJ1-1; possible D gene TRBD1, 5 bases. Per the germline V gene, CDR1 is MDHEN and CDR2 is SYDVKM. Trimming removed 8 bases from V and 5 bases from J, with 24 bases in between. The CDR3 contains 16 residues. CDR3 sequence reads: CASGNAPGPTGTEAFF. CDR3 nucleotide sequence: TGTGCCAGCGGGAACGCACCGGGGCCCACAGGTACTGAAGCTTTCTTT.

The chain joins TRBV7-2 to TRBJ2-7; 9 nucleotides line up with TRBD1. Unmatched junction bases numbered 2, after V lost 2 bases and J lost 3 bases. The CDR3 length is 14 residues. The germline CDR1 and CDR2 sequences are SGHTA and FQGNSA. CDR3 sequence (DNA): TGTGCCAGCAGCTTACTGGGACAGGGCTACGAGCAGTACTTC. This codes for CASSLLGQGYEQYF. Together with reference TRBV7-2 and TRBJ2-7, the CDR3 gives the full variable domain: GAGVSQSPSNKVTEKGKDVELRCDPISGHTALYWYRQSLGQGLEFLIYFQGNSAPDKSGLPSDRFSAERTGGSVSTLTIQRTQQEDSAVYLCASSLLGQGYEQYFGPGTRLTVT.